This T cell receptor (beta chain) was captured in a study of T cells expressing NK-cell markers. In the study overall: Sorted CD3+CD56-NKG2C+, CD3+CD56+NKG2C- and CD3+CD56+NKG2C+ T cells were the source of the TCR beta repertoires.

CDR3 size: 13 residues. In the case of this clonotype: The antigen is undetermined.

Broader study findings: A handful of donors showed these clonotypes also leading the CD3+CD56-NKG2C+ fraction.

TCRdb reanalyzed the 5' RACE reads and collapses them to one entry per CDR3 protein, without DNA. Seen in this sample are approximately 440,000 distinct CDR3 sequences; the ten most common clones hold roughly 1.4%. The sequencing sample was made of blood T cells: a sorted CD56 or NKG2C T cell subset, CD4+ or CD8+ T cells, or bulk PBMC T cells (not recorded which). This chain links TRBV12-3 or TRBV12-4 with TRBJ2-2; TCRdb reports TRBD1, a call that lacks DNA to check it against. This TCR was sampled from a woman in her forties or fifties in good health. CDR3 loop: CASAVTGLVELFF.